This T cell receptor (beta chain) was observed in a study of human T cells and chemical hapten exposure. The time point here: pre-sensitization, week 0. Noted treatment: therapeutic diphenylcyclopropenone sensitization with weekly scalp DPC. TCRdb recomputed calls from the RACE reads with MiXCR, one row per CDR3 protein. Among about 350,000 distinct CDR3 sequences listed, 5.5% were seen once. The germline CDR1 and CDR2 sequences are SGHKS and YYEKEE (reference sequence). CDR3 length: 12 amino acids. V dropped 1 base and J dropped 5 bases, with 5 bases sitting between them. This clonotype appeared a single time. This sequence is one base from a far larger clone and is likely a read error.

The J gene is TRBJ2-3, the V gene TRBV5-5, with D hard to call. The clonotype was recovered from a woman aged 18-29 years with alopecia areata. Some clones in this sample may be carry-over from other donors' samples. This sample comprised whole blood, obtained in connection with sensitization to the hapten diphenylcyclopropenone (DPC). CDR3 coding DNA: TGTGCCAGCAGCTTGATTGGAGATACGCAGTATTTT. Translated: CASSLIGDTQYF.